These T cell receptor beta chains were read from a single sample in a study of PD-L1 blockade in urothelial cancer. Sequencing used immunoSEQ multiplex PCR; TCRdb keeps in-frame clones, though not all of them. The data show fewer than 50,000 clones, roughly four fifths seen once. This material consisted of PBMCs, taken around atezolizumab (anti-PD-L1) treatment. These receptors originate from a man in his 70s with urothelial cancer. The conserved cysteine and the conserved F or W are not part of the CDR3 here. Fields, in order: V gene, J gene, CDR3 length, CDR3 protein.

v_call: TRBV9
j_call: TRBJ2-2
cdr3_length: 13
cdr3_aa: ASKEAGGLTGELF

v_call: TRBV2
j_call: TRBJ2-4
cdr3_length: 14
cdr3_aa: ASTQQSSLAKNIQY

v_call: TRBV5-1
j_call: TRBJ2-1
cdr3_length: 13
cdr3_aa: ASSLTSGAPSVQF

v_call: TRBV7-9
j_call: TRBJ2-7
cdr3_length: 11
cdr3_aa: ASSLALGAEQY

v_call: TRBV6-1
j_call: TRBJ1-3
cdr3_length: 11
cdr3_aa: ASSAGDGNTIY

v_call: TRBV5-1
j_call: TRBJ1-1
cdr3_length: 13
cdr3_aa: ASRGVGQGATEAF

v_call: TRBV5-1
j_call: TRBJ2-2
cdr3_length: 13
cdr3_aa: ASSSAAGNTGELF

v_call: TRBV29-1
j_call: TRBJ2-5
cdr3_length: 10
cdr3_aa: SVDGGKETQY

v_call: TRBV7-9
j_call: TRBJ2-2
cdr3_length: 10
cdr3_aa: ASSPIRGELF

v_call: TRBV5-1
j_call: TRBJ2-7
cdr3_length: 11
cdr3_aa: ASSLGIGGEQY

v_call: TRBV5-1
j_call: TRBJ2-3
cdr3_length: 14
cdr3_aa: ASSLGRGGSTDTQY

v_call: TRBV7-2
j_call: TRBJ2-7
cdr3_length: 13
cdr3_aa: ASSVTWDSAYEQY

v_call: TRBV11-2
j_call: TRBJ2-1
cdr3_length: 14
cdr3_aa: ASSSTPGQGRNEQF

v_call: TRBV5-1
j_call: TRBJ2-3
cdr3_length: 11
cdr3_aa: ASSLGGPDTQY

v_call: TRBV5-1
j_call: TRBJ2-1
cdr3_length: 14
cdr3_aa: ASNQYSGVSSGEQF

v_call: TRBV18
j_call: TRBJ1-1
cdr3_length: 11
cdr3_aa: ASRPTSGTEAF

v_call: TRBV7-2
j_call: TRBJ2-2
cdr3_length: 15
cdr3_aa: ASSFKRSGNIRGELF

v_call: TRBV6-5
j_call: TRBJ2-3
cdr3_length: 11
cdr3_aa: ASSPQGAVSQY

v_call: TRBV4-3
j_call: TRBJ2-1
cdr3_length: 12
cdr3_aa: ASSQDASGDEQF

v_call: TRBV5-8
j_call: TRBJ2-7
cdr3_length: 14
cdr3_aa: ASSFLAGTSSYEQY

v_call: TRBV5-3
j_call: TRBJ2-7
cdr3_length: 9
cdr3_aa: ARSLFSEQY

v_call: TRBV6-1
j_call: TRBJ2-7
cdr3_length: 11
cdr3_aa: ASSRGQEYEQY

v_call: TRBV10-3
j_call: TRBJ1-2
cdr3_length: 10
cdr3_aa: AISPTAGGYT

v_call: TRBV9
j_call: TRBJ2-3
cdr3_length: 15
cdr3_aa: ASSRTSGRVNTDTQY

v_call: TRBV7-9
j_call: TRBJ2-7
cdr3_length: 11
cdr3_aa: ASSRTSAYEQY

v_call: TRBV11-2
j_call: TRBJ1-2
cdr3_length: 10
cdr3_aa: ASSPLNYGYT

v_call: TRBV7-9
j_call: TRBJ1-1
cdr3_length: 12
cdr3_aa: ASSSVGSDTEAF

v_call: TRBV9
j_call: TRBJ2-7
cdr3_length: 14
cdr3_aa: ASSVATGASLYEQY

v_call: TRBV28
j_call: TRBJ2-1
cdr3_length: 13
cdr3_aa: ASSSQGSSYNEQF

v_call: TRBV7-2
j_call: TRBJ1-2
cdr3_length: 11
cdr3_aa: ADDQGANYGYT

v_call: TRBV27
j_call: TRBJ2-3
cdr3_length: 14
cdr3_aa: ASSLMGGGPTDTQY

v_call: TRBV7-2
j_call: TRBJ2-6
cdr3_length: 15
cdr3_aa: ASSLVYRGSGANVLT

v_call: TRBV6-1
j_call: TRBJ2-1
cdr3_length: 13
cdr3_aa: ASSELTSGLNEQF

v_call: TRBV6-5
j_call: TRBJ1-1
cdr3_length: 12
cdr3_aa: ASSYGQGFTEAF

v_call: TRBV6-5
j_call: TRBJ2-7
cdr3_length: 11
cdr3_aa: ASRQVSYGEQY

v_call: TRBV27
j_call: TRBJ2-5
cdr3_length: 12
cdr3_aa: ASSQRTGEETQY

v_call: TRBV5-1
j_call: TRBJ1-6
cdr3_length: 12
cdr3_aa: ASSLDQYNSPLH

v_call: TRBV19
j_call: TRBJ1-4
cdr3_length: 10
cdr3_aa: ASSDAGGKLF

v_call: TRBV7-9
j_call: TRBJ2-7
cdr3_length: 14
cdr3_aa: ASSGGGREARYEQY

v_call: TRBV27
j_call: TRBJ1-1
cdr3_length: 13
cdr3_aa: ASSLFDSLTTEAF

v_call: TRBV2
j_call: TRBJ1-5
cdr3_length: 11
cdr3_aa: ASQEDQNQPQH

v_call: TRBV9
j_call: TRBJ2-3
cdr3_length: 14
cdr3_aa: ASSVGLGEGRDTQY

v_call: TRBV19
j_call: TRBJ1-2
cdr3_length: 12
cdr3_aa: ASSIEGTGGGYT

v_call: TRBV10-3
j_call: TRBJ2-7
cdr3_length: 10
cdr3_aa: AISESAGEQY

v_call: TRBV7-2
j_call: TRBJ1-2
cdr3_length: 12
cdr3_aa: ASSLGLWAYGYT

v_call: TRBV6-5
j_call: TRBJ2-7
cdr3_length: 12
cdr3_aa: ASSLAGEFYEQY

v_call: TRBV20-1
j_call: TRBJ2-7
cdr3_length: 9
cdr3_aa: SARGGYEQY

v_call: TRBV28
j_call: TRBJ2-1
cdr3_length: 14
cdr3_aa: ASSFPTSGRATEQF

v_call: TRBV18
j_call: TRBJ2-2
cdr3_length: 15
cdr3_aa: ASSRSPSGPNTGELF

v_call: TRBV6-5
j_call: TRBJ1-1
cdr3_length: 13
cdr3_aa: ASSDWPLMNTEAF

v_call: TRBV28
j_call: TRBJ2-3
cdr3_length: 12
cdr3_aa: ASSLAGATDTQY

v_call: TRBV5-1
j_call: TRBJ2-1
cdr3_length: 14
cdr3_aa: ASSFIQRGAYNEQF